Detailed here is one TCR beta chain. The data were obtained in a study of T cell responses to AZD1222 COVID-19 vaccine. Sequenced by immunoSEQ multiplex PCR; TCRdb stores in-frame clones only, minus some. The sample records approximately 140,000 clones, 80% to 95% being singletons. The sequence was obtained from an adult who received the AZD1222 COVID-19 vaccine. The sequencing used peripheral blood, collected 28 days after the second AZD1222 dose.

In DNA, the CDR3 is TGTGCCAGCTCACAGGGGGATGGCTACACCTTC. This translates into CASSQGDGYTF. The rearrangement links TRBV18 to TRBJ1-2; D possibly corresponds to TRBD1 (6 bases). CDR1 and CDR2 from the germline V gene are KGHSH and LQKENI. This CDR3 is built from 11 residues. Trimming shortened V by 4 bases and J by 6 bases, and 6 bases separated the two germline ends. Together with reference TRBV18 and TRBJ1-2, the CDR3 gives the full variable domain: NAGVMQNPRHLVRRRGQEARLRCSPMKGHSHVYWYRQLPEEGLKFMVYLQKENIIDESGMPKERFSAEFPKEGPSILRIQQVVRGDSAAYFCASSQGDGYTFGSGTRLTVV.